One sample yielded the 20 T cell receptor beta chains listed below, sequenced in a study of T-cell memory formation after mild COVID-19. TCRdb fed the 5' RACE reads into MiXCR, producing one record per CDR3 protein. Among fewer than 550,000 distinct CDR3 sequences listed, around 20% were seen once. The sample consisted of PBMCs or a T cell subset sorted from them (not recorded which). These receptors were obtained from an adult woman who had mild COVID-19 (a few samples of this study predate the infection). Cell type and time point are not known.

This chain connects TRBV7-9 to TRBJ2-1; no reliable D call. The ends were cut back, 2 bases at V and 2 bases at J, with 10 bases in the middle. Germline-derived CDR1 and CDR2 are SEHNR and FQNEAQ (reference sequence). The CDR3 extends over 15 amino acids. The CDR3 reads CASSLTSDTYNEQFF. The CDR3 DNA sequence: TGTGCCAGCAGCTTAACAAGCGATACCTACAATGAGCAGTTCTTC.

The chain couples TRBV24-1 to TRBJ1-5, with D possibly matching TRBD1 (6 bases). V was pared by 2 bases and J by 1 base, with 11 bases between. Germline CDR1 KGHDR, CDR2 SFDVKD. The CDR3 is 16 residues long. The CDR3: CATSDSRGGSNQPQHF. The CDR3 DNA sequence: TGTGCCACCAGTGATTCCAGGGGCGGGAGCAATCAGCCCCAGCATTTT.

This clonotype was seen more than once but under ten times. The gene calls are TRBV19 and TRBJ2-7; possible D gene TRBD2, 6 bases. CDR3 length: 14 residues. CDR1 and CDR2 (germline): LNHDA, SQIVND (reference sequence). V lost 3 bases and J 1 base, leaving 10 bases between the germline ends. CDR3 protein: CASSIGGTSYEQYF. The CDR3 DNA is TGTGCCAGTAGTATCGGTGGGACTTCCTACGAGCAGTACTTC. Variable domain in full (rest from reference TRBV19 and TRBJ2-7): DGGITQSPKYLFRKEGQNVTLSCEQNLNHDAMYWYRQDPGQGLRLIYYSQIVNDFQKGDIAEGYSVSREKKESFPLTVTSAQKNPTAFYLCASSIGGTSYEQYFGPGTRLTVT.

This clonotype was observed a few times. The V and J genes are TRBV12-3 or TRBV12-4 and TRBJ2-7; D remains unclear. The CDR3 totals 13 residues. With 3 bases removed from V and 0 bases from J, the gap between germline ends came to 6 bases. CDR3 in amino acids: CASSLWSSYEQYF. The DNA for the CDR3 is TGTGCCAGCAGTTTGTGGAGCTCCTACGAGCAGTACTTC.

The genes are TRBV12-3 or TRBV12-4 and TRBJ2-1, with 8 bases fitting TRBD2. After removal of 6 bases from V and 3 bases from J, the junction contained 7 bases not matched to a gene. CDR3 length: 15 residues. The CDR3, as DNA: TGTGCCAGCAGCTACTCCGGGACTAGCTACAATGAGCAGTTCTTC. Translating it yields CASSYSGTSYNEQFF.

In its sample, this clonotype was seen many times. The chain joins TRBV20-1 to TRBJ2-2, with TRBD2 matching 8 bases. Trimming at V came to 0 bases and at J to 4 bases, leaving 4 bases not matched to a gene. The CDR3 extends over 15 amino acids. Germline assignment: CDR1 DFQATT and CDR2 SNEGSKA (reference sequence). The CDR3 sequence is CSARDSGMGTGELFF. The CDR3 DNA sequence: TGCAGTGCTAGAGATAGCGGGATGGGCACCGGGGAGCTGTTTTTT.

V gene TRBV20-1 combines with J gene TRBJ1-6; no firm D call. The V and J ends lost 5 bases and 4 bases respectively, with 12 bases between them. CDR1 and CDR2 (germline): DFQATT, SNEGSKA (reference sequence). This CDR3 has 14 amino acids. The CDR3 sequence is CSAHQEAYNSPLHF. The DNA for the CDR3 is TGCAGTGCTCACCAGGAGGCGTATAATTCACCCCTCCACTTT.

In its sample, this clonotype was seen many times. J is TRBJ2-3 and V is TRBV29-1, with D unclear. From germline, CDR1 is SQVTM and CDR2 ANQGSEA. The CDR3 is made up of 13 amino acids. Trimming took off 4 bases at V and 1 base at J, with 9 bases between the two ends. This CDR3 reads CSVAVRRTDTQYF. The CDR3 bases are TGCAGCGTTGCCGTACGTCGCACAGATACGCAGTATTTT.

This clonotype was seen only a few times. The V call is TRBV7-9, the J call TRBJ2-3; D possibly corresponds to TRBD1 (6 bases). The CDR3 is 12 residues long. The V end lost 5 bases, the J end lost 7 bases, and 10 bases lay between the germline ends. In germline, CDR1 is SEHNR, CDR2 FQNEAQ (reference sequence). The chain's CDR3 is CASSPRGNTQYF. In nucleotides, the CDR3 is TGTGCCAGCAGCCCGAGGGGGAATACGCAGTATTTT.

Only a few counts were recorded for this clonotype. The chain joins TRBV25-1 to TRBJ2-5; either TRBD1 or TRBD2 may supply D (5 bases each). The CDR3 is made up of 15 amino acids. Germline CDR1 reads MGHDK; CDR2 reads SYGVNS. The germline V and J ends were trimmed by 4 bases and 0 bases, with 12 bases remaining between them. As DNA, the CDR3 is TGTGCCAGCAGTGGGGGACCGAAGTACCAAGAGACCCAGTACTTC. Translation gives CASSGGPKYQETQYF.

A few counts support this clonotype. The CDR3 loop reads CATSLGHYEQYF. CDR3 coding DNA: TGTGCCACCAGCTTGGGACACTACGAGCAGTACTTC. This chain joins TRBV15 and TRBJ2-7, with D possibly TRBD1 on 6 matching bases. Deletions cut 5 bases from V and 3 bases from J, with 8 bases between. The CDR3 covers 12 residues. From germline, CDR1 is LNHNV and CDR2 YYDKDF (reference sequence).

This clonotype was detected a few times. V gene TRBV5-1 combines with J gene TRBJ1-2, with 11 bases lining up with TRBD1. The CDR3 length is 14 residues. Looked up from germline, CDR1 is SGHRS and CDR2 is YFSETQ. V trimming: 2 bases; J trimming: 8 bases; junction bases outside the gene matches: 5. CDR3 sequence: CASSLRTGGFGYTF. CDR3 DNA sequence: TGCGCCAGCAGCTTAAGGACAGGGGGCTTCGGCTACACCTTC.

This clonotype was picked up one time. The CDR3 protein is CSLRQGTEAFF. CDR3 DNA sequence: TGCAGCCTCCGACAGGGCACTGAAGCTTTCTTT. The V and J genes are TRBV29-1 and TRBJ1-1; 7 nucleotides align to TRBD1. The V and J ends lost 8 bases and 4 bases, in that order; junction bases with no gene match: 4. Germline V gene sequence: CDR1 SQVTM, CDR2 ANQGSEA. The CDR3 covers 11 residues.

This clonotype was seen more than once but under ten times. This chain uses TRBV29-1 with TRBJ1-2, with 9 nucleotides matching TRBD1. This CDR3 is built from 14 residues. Trimming at V came to 6 bases and at J to 8 bases, leaving 13 bases not matched to a gene. CDR1 SQVTM and CDR2 ANQGSEA come from the germline V gene. For the CDR3, the DNA is TGCAGCGTACCCGACAGGGGGGAATTGGGAGGCTACACCTTC. Protein sequence: CSVPDRGELGGYTF.

This clonotype was recorded a few times. The gene calls are TRBV27 and TRBJ2-7; no clear D gene. The germline V gene encodes CDR1 MNHEY and CDR2 SMNVEV (reference sequence). The CDR3 sequence is 13 residues long. V lost 4 bases, J lost 4 bases, and 11 bases lay in between. CDR3 DNA sequence: TGTGCCAGCAGTTATACGACGGATTACGAGCAGTACTTC. It codes for CASSYTTDYEQYF.

Points on this clonotype: Because the CDR3 is missing its conserved closing phenylalanine or tryptophan, this is likely a read error. The limits of the CDR3 on the DNA are not certain, so only TCRdb's listed CDR3 is given. The gene calls are TRBV12-3 or TRBV12-4 and TRBJ1-2. The CDR3 totals 11 residues, both ends included. The CDR3 region is CASSLLRAVGV.

This rearrangement joins TRBV6-6 to TRBJ2-1; 10 nucleotides align to TRBD1. J lost 10 bases, V lost 6 bases, and 15 bases had no gene match. CDR1 and CDR2 (germline): MNHNY, SVGAGI (reference sequence). The CDR3 consists of 16 residues. CDR3 amino acids: CASSLTGTGEGDEQFF. CDR3 DNA sequence: TGTGCCAGCAGCCTTACCGGGACAGGGGAGGGTGACGAGCAGTTCTTC.

The chain couples TRBV6-6 to TRBJ2-7; perhaps TRBD1 as D (5 bases). The germline V and J ends were trimmed by 7 bases and 2 bases, with 12 bases remaining between them. Germline-derived CDR1 and CDR2 are MNHNY and SVGAGI (reference sequence). There are 13 residues in the CDR3. CDR3 sequence (DNA): TGTGCCAGCAAAGCAGGGCAGGCCTACGAGCAGTACTTC. It is translated as CASKAGQAYEQYF.

This clonotype showed up just a few times. V gene TRBV4-2 combines with J gene TRBJ2-7; 13 nucleotides agree with TRBD2. The germline V gene has CDR1 LGHNA and CDR2 YNFKEQ. The CDR3 is 18 residues long. The V segment lost 0 bases and the J segment 4 bases; nucleotides outside the gene matches: 9. DNA of the CDR3: TGTGCCAGCAGCCAAGAAGGTTCACTAGCGGGAGGGCGGTACGAGCAGTACTTC. Protein sequence: CASSQEGSLAGGRYEQYF.

This clonotype came up a few times. The chain carries TRBV7-6 and TRBJ2-5; D is unclear. V shed 1 base and J shed 3 bases, with 9 bases lying between them. The CDR3 consists of 14 residues. Germline assignment: CDR1 SGHVS and CDR2 FNYEAQ. This CDR3 reads CASSLVGIEETQYF. The DNA of the CDR3 is TGTGCCAGCAGCTTAGTGGGGATAGAAGAGACCCAGTACTTC.